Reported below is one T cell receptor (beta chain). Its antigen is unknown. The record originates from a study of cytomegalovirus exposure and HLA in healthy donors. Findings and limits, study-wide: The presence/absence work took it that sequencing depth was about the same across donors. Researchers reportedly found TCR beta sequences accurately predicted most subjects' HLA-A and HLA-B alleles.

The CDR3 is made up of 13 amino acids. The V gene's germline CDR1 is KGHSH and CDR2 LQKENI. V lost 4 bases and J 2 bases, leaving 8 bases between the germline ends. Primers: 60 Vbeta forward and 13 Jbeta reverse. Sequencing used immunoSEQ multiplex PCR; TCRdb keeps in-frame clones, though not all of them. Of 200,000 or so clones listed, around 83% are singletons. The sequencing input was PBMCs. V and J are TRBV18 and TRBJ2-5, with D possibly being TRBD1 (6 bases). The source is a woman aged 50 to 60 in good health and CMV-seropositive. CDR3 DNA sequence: TGTGCCAGCTCACGGACAGCACAAGAGACCCAGTACTTC. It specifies CASSRTAQETQYF.